The following is a TCR beta chain sequence with its context. This entry comes from a study of blood T cell repertoires in COVID-19. Background on the study: T cells, B-cell-depleted T cells, or PBMCs supplied cDNA or gDNA.

The CDR3 is 15 amino acids. V shed 4 bases, J shed 5 bases, and the junction held 10 bases outside the gene matches. CDR1 LGHDT and CDR2 YNNKEL come from the germline V gene (reference sequence). The table came from immunoSEQ multiplex PCR; TCRdb's copy has only in-frame clones and leaves some out. Of 95,000 to 110,000 clones in the sample, over 75% were seen once. The chain combines TRBV3-1 (or the pseudogene TRBV3-2) with TRBJ2-5; TRBD2 matches at 7 bases. The receptor was derived from a human donor in a cohort sampled during active or convalescent COVID-19. Material: peripheral blood. For the CDR3, the DNA is TGTGCCAGCAGCCCCATGGCGAGCGGGGTCGAGACCCAGTACTTC. It translates to CASSPMASGVETQYF.